The clone carrying this T cell receptor beta chain was seen only a few times. Its antigen is currently unknown. This CDR3 contains 16 residues. Germline V lookup: CDR1 DFQATT, CDR2 SNEGSKA (reference sequence). J gave up 2 bases and V 3 bases, and 9 bases lay outside the gene matches. This sample is drawn from a study of CD8 T cells in ankylosing spondylitis. Study-wide findings and caveats: Disease-linked clones displayed a CD8+ phenotype and appeared relatively rarely in peripheral blood.

A single record per CDR3 protein comes from TCRdb applying MiXCR to the 5' RACE reads. The table includes 300,000 to 400,000 distinct CDR3 sequences, roughly 20% detected once. Sequencing input: blood, either unsorted or a sorted T cell fraction (not recorded which). The source of this sequence is a male donor with ankylosing spondylitis or in good health (not recorded which). The chain uses TRBV20-1 and TRBJ2-4, with 8 bases that match TRBD2. CDR3 nucleotides: TGCAGTGCTAGTAGCGCGGGGGGCCGGACCAAAAACATTCAGTACTTC. Translated, it gives CSASSAGGRTKNIQYF.